These T cell receptor beta chains were read from a single sample in a study of regulatory T cells in long-lasting Graves disease. TCRdb reprocessed the multiplex PCR reads with MiXCR, giving one entry per CDR3 protein. This table has around 320,000 distinct CDR3 sequences, around 17% appearing once. This sample also belongs to another study, concerning T cells in Graves' hyperthyroidism and ophthalmopathy.

The sequenced sample was peripheral blood mononuclear cells (PBMCs), obtained at new diagnosis, from a patient treated with antithyroid drugs. The origin of the receptors is a man in his forties or fifties with Graves disease. The CDR3 runs from the conserved cysteine through the conserved F or W. Fields, in order: D gene, clone size, J gene, V gene, CDR3 protein, CDR3 DNA. A D gene is named only where the DNA matches it firmly. Clone size is stated in some rows and not others, as once, few, many or a class when expanded.

-	many	TRBJ2-7	TRBV20-1	CSARDWDHSSYEQYF	TGCAGTGCTAGGGACTGGGACCATAGCTCCTACGAGCAGTACTTC
-	-	TRBJ2-1	TRBV7-3	CASSYGGHEGNEQFF	TGTGCCAGCAGCTATGGGGGACACGAGGGCAATGAGCAGTTCTTC
TRBD2	-	TRBJ2-3	TRBV9	CAGSGTSGGARADTQYF	TGTGCCGGCAGCGGGACTAGCGGGGGGGCGCGGGCAGATACGCAGTATTTT
-	many	TRBJ1-2	TRBV5-1	CASSLQDGHGYTF	TGCGCCAGCAGCTTGCAGGACGGACATGGCTACACCTTC
-	many	TRBJ2-5	TRBV18	CASSPDAWGSTQYF	TGTGCCAGCTCACCAGACGCATGGGGATCTACCCAGTACTTC
-	few	TRBJ1-1	TRBV10-3	CAICPGRGTEAFF	TGTGCCATCTGCCCAGGGAGAGGCACTGAAGCTTTCTTT
-	many	TRBJ1-1	TRBV6-5	CASSYSRDTEAFF	TGTGCCAGCAGTTACTCGAGGGACACTGAAGCTTTCTTT
TRBD2	once	TRBJ2-1	TRBV27	CASSPGRSGSYNEQFF	TGTGCCAGCAGCCCCGGGAGGAGTGGCTCCTACAATGAGCAGTTCTTC
-	many	TRBJ1-2	TRBV7-9	CASSLLQGVGSYTF	TGTGCCAGCAGCTTACTACAGGGAGTAGGGAGCTACACCTTC
-	many	TRBJ2-1	TRBV10-3	CAISDRGDEQFF	TGTGCCATCAGTGACCGGGGCGATGAGCAGTTCTTC
-	-	TRBJ1-2	TRBV20-1	CSAIPSGQPYGYTF	TGCAGTGCTATTCCCTCGGGACAACCCTATGGCTACACCTTC
-	few	TRBJ1-3	TRBV18	CASSPPPNRAEGNTIYF	TGTGCCAGCTCACCACCCCCAAACAGGGCGGAAGGAAACACCATATATTTT
TRBD2	-	TRBJ2-7	TRBV9	CASSAHGGIYEQYF	TGTGCCAGCAGCGCTCACGGGGGGATTTACGAGCAGTACTTC
-	few	TRBJ2-4	TRBV4-1	CASSTLTASDKNIQYF	TGCGCCAGCAGCACGTTGACCGCATCCGATAAAAACATTCAGTACTTC
TRBD1	many	TRBJ2-3	TRBV2	CASRSTTGITDTQYF	TGTGCCAGCAGGAGTACGACAGGGATCACAGATACGCAGTATTTT
TRBD2	many	TRBJ2-3	TRBV6-1	CASSRRLAGGPDTQYF	TGTGCCAGCAGTCGTCGACTAGCGGGGGGGCCAGATACGCAGTATTTT
-	few	TRBJ2-1	TRBV12-3/TRBV12-4	CASLSFPGQSNEQFF	TGTGCCAGCCTCAGTTTCCCCGGACAGAGCAATGAGCAGTTCTTC
TRBD1	-	TRBJ2-5	TRBV11-1	CASSPRDRFNQETQYF	TGTGCCAGCAGCCCCCGGGACAGGTTCAATCAAGAGACCCAGTACTTC
TRBD1	-	TRBJ2-7	TRBV29-1	CSVRDREGYEQYF	TGCAGCGTGAGGGACAGGGAGGGCTACGAGCAGTACTTC
-	-	TRBJ2-1	TRBV27	CASSLQGALGGNEQFF	TGTGCCAGCAGTCTTCAGGGAGCACTCGGGGGCAATGAGCAGTTCTTC
TRBD1	many	TRBJ1-2	TRBV5-1	CASRVGQEAYGYTF	TGCGCCAGCAGGGTCGGACAGGAGGCCTATGGCTACACCTTC
TRBD1	-	TRBJ1-2	TRBV5-1	CASSRNRGNYGYTF	TGCGCCAGCAGCAGAAACAGGGGTAACTATGGCTACACCTTC
TRBD1	-	TRBJ1-4	TRBV28	CASSRPGTGFLDEKLFF	TGTGCCAGCAGTCGTCCCGGGACAGGCTTCTTGGATGAAAAACTGTTTTTT
-	-	TRBJ1-4	TRBV4-2	CASSQDSGGTNEKLFF	TGTGCCAGCAGCCAAGATTCGGGAGGAACTAATGAAAAACTGTTTTTT
-	many	TRBJ2-5	TRBV5-1	CASSWNGEETQYF	TGCGCCAGCAGCTGGAATGGCGAGGAGACCCAGTACTTC
-	many	TRBJ2-2	TRBV20-1	CSARGISIPGELFF	TGCAGTGCTAGAGGGATTTCTATTCCCGGGGAGCTGTTTTTT
TRBD1	-	TRBJ2-3	TRBV9	CASSTGQNVYTDTQYF	TGTGCCAGCAGCACGGGACAGAACGTATACACAGATACGCAGTATTTT
-	many	TRBJ2-3	TRBV2	CASSARRGTDTQYF	TGTGCCAGCAGTGCCCGACGGGGCACAGATACGCAGTATTTT
-	many	TRBJ1-3	TRBV28	CASSLYGNTIYF	TGTGCCAGCAGTTTATACGGAAACACCATATATTTT